The clone carrying this T cell receptor beta chain has a single count. Its specificity is unknown. The record originates from a study of beta chain features in type 1 diabetes. Points from the study as a whole: Whether HLA type affects TCRB rearrangement stayed undetermined in the present work.

From germline, CDR1 is LGHNT and CDR2 FRNRAP. The V segment lost 6 bases and the J segment 5 bases; nucleotides outside the gene matches: 6. The CDR3 covers 14 residues. The sequenced template was cDNA made from the entire isolated RNA. The data were produced by immunoSEQ multiplex PCR, yet TCRdb's version contains in-frame clones alone and is incomplete. Of a few hundred thousand clones detected, roughly 14% appear once; the ten largest clones hold approximately 0.035%. V and J are TRBV12-5 and TRBJ2-1; 8 bases map to TRBD1. This receptor was obtained from a man younger than 45 in good health. Input material: naive CD4+ T cells from blood. The CDR3 DNA reads as TGTGCTAGTGGCAGACAGGGGTCCAACAATGAGCAGTTCTTC. Its translation is CASGRQGSNNEQFF.